This TCR beta chain was identified during a study of T cell responses to AZD1222 COVID-19 vaccine. Study conclusions and caveats: Across the whole spike, CD4 TCRs peaked at regions 160-218 and 743-854. Females outnumbered males among donors, who were mostly white British; clonal diversity was possibly underestimated. Spike-specific TCR breadth and depth both grew after two AZD1222 doses.

V lost 8 bases and J lost 0, with 7 bases in between. Germline lookup yields CDR1 SNHLY and CDR2 FYNNEI. This CDR3 is 13 amino acids long. As concerns this clone: The antigen is unknown.

The data were produced by immunoSEQ multiplex PCR, yet TCRdb's version contains in-frame clones alone and is incomplete. The sample lists over 120,000 clones, approximately 92% occurring once. This TCR came from an adult in good health. The V and J genes are TRBV2 and TRBJ2-2; a possible D gene is TRBD2 (6 bases). The source material was peripheral blood, sampled on day 0 of AZD1222 vaccination. The CDR3, as DNA: TGTGCCAGCTCTAGCGCGAACACCGGGGAGCTGTTTTTT. Amino acid sequence: CASSSANTGELFF.